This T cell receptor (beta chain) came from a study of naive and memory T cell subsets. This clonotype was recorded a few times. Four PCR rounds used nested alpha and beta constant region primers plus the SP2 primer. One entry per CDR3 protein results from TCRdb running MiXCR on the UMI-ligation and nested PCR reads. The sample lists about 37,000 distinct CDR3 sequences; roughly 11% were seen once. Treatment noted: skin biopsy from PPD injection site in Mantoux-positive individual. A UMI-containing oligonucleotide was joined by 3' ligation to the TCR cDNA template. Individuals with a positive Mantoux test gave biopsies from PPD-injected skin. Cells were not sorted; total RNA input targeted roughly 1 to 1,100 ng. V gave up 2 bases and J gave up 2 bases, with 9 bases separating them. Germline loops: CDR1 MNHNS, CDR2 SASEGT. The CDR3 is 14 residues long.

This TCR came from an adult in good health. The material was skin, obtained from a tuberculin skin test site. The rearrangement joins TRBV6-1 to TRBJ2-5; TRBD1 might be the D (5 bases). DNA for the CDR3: TGTGCCAGCAGTGAACAGGGTCGACAAGAGACCCAGTACTTC. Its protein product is CASSEQGRQETQYF.